The 26 T cell receptor beta chains reported below all come from one sample, sequenced in a study of tumour-infiltrating T cells in Burkitt lymphoma. This table comes from immunoSEQ multiplex PCR, and its TCRdb copy is limited to in-frame clones, with some not included. This table has 5,000 or so clones, 9.5% to 13% appearing once. Specimen: tumor tissue. The receptors derive from a human donor with diffuse large B-cell lymphoma.

This clone was observed a handful of times. The J gene is TRBJ2-2, the V gene TRBV7-9, with a weak D call TRBD2 (5 bases). The germline gives CDR1 SEHNR, CDR2 FQNEAQ (reference sequence). CDR3 length: 13 amino acids. The ends were cut back, 2 bases at V and 7 bases at J, with 8 bases in the middle. CDR3 bases: TGTGCCAGCAGCTTAAGAGGGATCGGGGAGCTGTTTTTT. This sequence encodes CASSLRGIGELFF.

The chain employs TRBV7-6 and TRBJ1-1, with D possibly being TRBD1 (5 bases). CDR1 and CDR2 (germline): SGHVS, FNYEAQ. V shed 5 bases and J shed 1 base, with 8 bases lying between them. CDR3 size: 13 residues. In nucleotides, the CDR3 is TGTGCCAGCAGCCGCGGACAGAACACTGAAGCTTTCTTT. Translating it yields CASSRGQNTEAFF.

V is TRBV10-3 and J is TRBJ2-2, with 9 bases fitting TRBD1. The V gene end was trimmed by 5 bases and the J gene end by 5 bases; junction bases not matched to a gene: 6. There are 15 residues in the CDR3. Germline V gives CDR1 ENHRY, CDR2 SYGVKD. In DNA form, the CDR3 reads TGTGCCATCAGTCTGGGACAGGGAACTACCGGGGAGCTGTTTTTT. Protein sequence: CAISLGQGTTGELFF.

This clone was seen a few times. V gene TRBV4-1 combines with J gene TRBJ1-6; D is undetermined. Trimming left V 0 bases short and J 9 bases short, with 12 bases between. The CDR3 length is 15 residues. Germline values: CDR1 MGHRA, CDR2 YSYEKL. The CDR3: CASSQEEGLGSPLHF. The CDR3 bases are TGCGCCAGCAGCCAAGAGGAAGGGTTGGGTTCACCCCTCCACTTT.

On this clone: Mismatch with germline at one junction end may stem from a read error. The J gene is TRBJ1-1, the V gene TRBV5-4; 10 positions agree with TRBD1. CDR1 is SGHNT, CDR2 YYREEE, per germline (reference sequence). The CDR3 sequence is 17 residues long. The CDR3 protein is CANSTDRGLSRNTEAFF. CDR3 DNA sequence: TGTGCCAACAGCACTGACAGGGGGCTTTCGAGGAACACTGAAGCTTTCTTT.

This clone has just a few counts. The J gene is TRBJ1-2, the V gene TRBV5-5; D not resolved. Trimming removed 0 bases at V and 8 bases at J, with 17 bases between. This CDR3 has 15 amino acids. Germline CDR1 is SGHKS and CDR2 is YYEKEE (reference sequence). CDR3 protein: CASSLEVSLGHGYTF. CDR3 nucleotide sequence: TGTGCCAGCAGCTTGGAGGTCTCCTTAGGGCACGGCTACACCTTC.

This chain links TRBV28 with TRBJ2-6, with D possibly called TRBD1 or TRBD2 (5 bases each). V shed 4 bases and J shed 4 bases, with 14 bases lying between them. The CDR3 is 16 residues long. Looked up from germline, CDR1 is MDHEN and CDR2 is SYDVKM. The chain's CDR3 is CASSSLGTFGANVLTF. DNA of the CDR3: TGTGCCAGCAGTTCCCTCGGGACCTTCGGGGCCAACGTCCTGACTTTC.

The chain couples TRBV4-1 to TRBJ1-2, with D possibly TRBD1 on 6 matching bases. Trimming cost V 4 bases and J 0 bases, with 12 bases left between them. The CDR3 consists of 15 residues. The germline V gene has CDR1 MGHRA and CDR2 YSYEKL. CDR3 sequence (DNA): TGCGCCAGCAGCCCGAAGGACAGAACTAACTATGGCTACACCTTC. Translated: CASSPKDRTNYGYTF.

This clone has only a few counts. The genes are TRBV18 and TRBJ1-2; D may be TRBD1 (5 bases). Germline loops: CDR1 KGHSH, CDR2 LQKENI. The CDR3 runs to 15 residues. Deletions cut 4 bases from V and 6 bases from J, with 18 bases between. CDR3 DNA sequence: TGTGCCAGCTCACGAGGTGACAGTCCCTTGGATGGCTACACCTTC. Protein product: CASSRGDSPLDGYTF.

This clone was counted between two and nine times. The CDR3 nucleotides read TGTGCCAGCAGCCATAACAGGGGAGGATTCTCTGGAAACACCATATATTTT. Its protein is CASSHNRGGFSGNTIYF. This chain links TRBV7-9 with TRBJ1-3; 7 nucleotides match TRBD1. The CDR3 contains 17 residues. V trimming: 5 bases; J trimming: 0 bases; junction bases outside the gene matches: 10. Germline values: CDR1 SEHNR, CDR2 FQNEAQ (reference sequence).

The CDR3 here is CASSLVGGTMNTEAFF. The DNA of the CDR3 is TGCGCCAGCAGCTTGGTCGGTGGGACCATGAACACTGAAGCTTTCTTT. The chain combines TRBV5-1 with TRBJ1-1, with D maybe TRBD1 (5 bases). Trimming shortened V by 0 bases and J by 0 bases, and 12 bases separated the two germline ends. CDR3 length equals 16 residues. CDR1 is SGHRS, CDR2 YFSETQ, per germline.

There are a few counts of this clone. The chain couples TRBV18 to TRBJ2-5, with no clear D. The CDR3 length is 14 residues. V was shortened by 4 bases and J by 3 bases, with 12 bases between the two germline ends. Germline lookup yields CDR1 KGHSH and CDR2 LQKENI. This CDR3 is CASSRHGSEETQYF. CDR3 nucleotides: TGTGCCAGCTCACGTCACGGATCTGAAGAGACCCAGTACTTC.

This clone was seen a few times. The chain carries TRBV18 and TRBJ2-7; D is possibly TRBD1 (5 bases). This CDR3 has 14 amino acids. Germline V CDR1 and CDR2: KGHSH, LQKENI. The V end was cut by 1 base, the J end by 2 bases, with 9 bases between. The CDR3 nucleotides read TGTGCCAGCTCACCACGGACATCAGCCTACGAGCAGTACTTC. Translated: CASSPRTSAYEQYF.

The sample holds a few counts of this clone. V gene TRBV2 combines with J gene TRBJ2-7; TRBD1 agrees at 7 bases. V lost 4 bases and J lost 3; bases outside the gene matches: 6. The length of the CDR3 is 14 residues. Germline V gene sequence: CDR1 SNHLY, CDR2 FYNNEI. The DNA for the CDR3 is TGTGCCAGCAGTGCACGCCGGGACAGCTACGAGCAGTACTTC. Protein product: CASSARRDSYEQYF.

This clone was seen a handful of times. V is TRBV28 and J is TRBJ2-3, with D perhaps TRBD2 (7 bases). The germline V gene has CDR1 MDHEN and CDR2 SYDVKM. The V and J ends lost 8 bases and 5 bases respectively, with 17 bases between them. The CDR3 sequence is 14 residues long. CDR3 coding DNA: TGTGCCAGCGTTGGGGGGGGGCACGGAGATACGCAGTATTTT. Amino acids: CASVGGGHGDTQYF.

V is TRBV6-1 and J is TRBJ1-5; D is unresolved. The length of the CDR3 is 11 residues. V lost 5 bases, J lost 9 bases, and 8 bases lay in between. Per germline, CDR1 MNHNS and CDR2 SASEGT. The CDR3 reads CASSQAGPQHF. The CDR3 coding sequence is TGTGCCAGCAGTCAGGCAGGGCCCCAGCATTTT.

The chain recombines TRBV4-2 with TRBJ1-5; 9 nucleotides match TRBD1. Trimming removed 0 bases from V and 7 bases from J; junction bases left unmatched: 7. The CDR3 loop spans 16 amino acids. Germline V CDR1 and CDR2: LGHNA, YNFKEQ. CDR3 region: CASSQDVTGGFQPQHF. DNA for the CDR3: TGTGCCAGCAGCCAAGATGTGACAGGGGGTTTCCAGCCCCAGCATTTT.

The chain combines TRBV13 with TRBJ1-2, with 12 bases matching TRBD1. In germline, CDR1 is PRHDT, CDR2 FYEKMQ (reference sequence). The V segment lost 5 bases and the J segment 4 bases; nucleotides outside the gene matches: 11. The CDR3 extends over 17 amino acids. CDR3 nucleotides: TGTGCCAGCAGCCGCGGGACAGGGGGCCTTGCGGGCTATGGCTACACCTTC. It yields the protein CASSRGTGGLAGYGYTF.

This clone was found a few times. The chain links TRBV6-5 to TRBJ1-1; D unclear. V lost 0 bases, J lost 0 bases, and 8 bases lay in between. Looked up from germline, CDR1 is MNHEY and CDR2 is SVGAGI. CDR3 length: 15 residues. CDR3 in DNA: TGTGCCAGCAGTTACTCGAGGGAGCTGAACACTGAAGCTTTCTTT. This codes for CASSYSRELNTEAFF.

V gene TRBV27 combines with J gene TRBJ1-6; D gene unclear. The CDR3 is 12 residues long. The germline V gene has CDR1 MNHEY and CDR2 SMNVEV (reference sequence). The V end was cut by 5 bases, the J end by 4 bases, with 3 bases between. CDR3: CASSAYNSPLHF. The CDR3 DNA follows: TGTGCCAGCAGTGCTTATAATTCACCCCTCCACTTT.

This clone was found a few times. The rearrangement joins TRBV13 to TRBJ2-7, with a possible D match to TRBD1 (6 bases). V lost 2 bases to trimming and J lost 0 bases, with 14 bases between them. The CDR3 covers 16 residues. Germline V gives CDR1 PRHDT, CDR2 FYEKMQ (reference sequence). CDR3: CASSLNQGPISYEQYF. Here the CDR3 DNA reads TGTGCCAGCAGCTTAAACCAGGGGCCCATCTCCTACGAGCAGTACTTC.

CDR3 loop: CASRIEQGNQPQHF. The CDR3 bases are TGTGCCAGCAGAATTGAACAGGGCAATCAGCCCCAGCATTTT. The chain is built from TRBV6-6 and TRBJ1-5; a weak D match, TRBD1 (5 bases). Germline loops: CDR1 MNHNY, CDR2 SVGAGI (reference sequence). This CDR3 comprises 14 residues. The V end lost 6 bases, the J end lost 2 bases, and 11 bases lay between the germline ends.

The chain recombines TRBV6-6 with TRBJ2-1; 7 bases align to TRBD1. The CDR3 runs to 13 residues. Per germline, CDR1 MNHNY and CDR2 SVGAGI (reference sequence). V shed 6 bases and J 15 bases; nucleotides not matched to a gene: 14. CDR3 sequence: CASRISGQMSGFF. In nucleotides, the CDR3 is TGTGCCAGCAGGATATCGGGACAGATGAGCGGGTTCTTC.

The V gene is TRBV25-1, the J gene TRBJ2-7; 11 positions agree with TRBD2. The ends lost 10 bases at V and 3 bases at J; junction bases unmatched: 11. The germline V gene has CDR1 MGHDK and CDR2 SYGVNS. The length of the CDR3 is 15 residues. This chain's CDR3 is CATQDPGLADYEQYF. CDR3 nucleotide sequence: TGTGCCACTCAAGATCCGGGACTAGCGGACTACGAGCAGTACTTC.

The sample holds a few counts of this clone. The chain links TRBV6-1 to TRBJ1-2, with unresolved D. CDR1 and CDR2 from the germline V gene are MNHNS and SASEGT. The CDR3 totals 10 residues. Trimming took 10 bases from V and 6 from J, leaving 9 bases between them. The CDR3 here is CATGLDGYTF. For the CDR3, the DNA is TGTGCCACGGGCCTGGATGGCTACACCTTC.

This chain joins TRBV18 and TRBJ1-2, with TRBD1 as a possible D gene (6 bases). CDR3 size: 15 residues. Germline CDR1 KGHSH, CDR2 LQKENI. The V end lost 3 bases, the J end lost 8 bases, and 19 bases lay between the germline ends. The CDR3 loop reads CASSPQWGAGRGYTF. The DNA for the CDR3 is TGTGCCAGCTCACCTCAGTGGGGGGCAGGACGAGGCTACACCTTC.